Each of the 21 T cell receptor beta chains below was sequenced from the same sample in a study of ipilimumab plus nivolumab after autologous stem cell transplantation. TCRdb's table, derived via immunoSEQ multiplex PCR, lists solely in-frame clones and lacks some. The sample carries about 84,000 clones, 83% recorded once. The sample here was PBMCs, taken in a trial of ipilimumab plus nivolumab as post-transplant consolidation. The receptors here all came from a male donor with diffuse large B-cell lymphoma.

This clone was seen a handful of times. The chain joins TRBV29-1 to TRBJ1-5; D unresolved. Per germline, CDR1 SQVTM and CDR2 ANQGSEA. The CDR3 is 15 amino acids. Trimming took 6 bases from V and 2 from J, leaving 17 bases between them. The DNA for the CDR3 is TGCAGCGTCGCGGACGGTATTTTGGGCAATCAGCCCCAGCATTTT. This encodes CSVADGILGNQPQHF.

V usage is TRBV6-1 and J usage is TRBJ2-1; possible D gene TRBD2, 6 bases. Germline assignment: CDR1 MNHNS and CDR2 SASEGT. The CDR3 is 14 residues long. Trimming pared 1 base from V and 10 bases from J, leaving 14 bases between. DNA of the CDR3: TGTGCCAGCAGTGAAGTCCAAACCCGGGGGGAGCAGTTCTTC. This encodes CASSEVQTRGEQFF.

The chain joins TRBV7-2 to TRBJ1-5; TRBD1 aligns across 7 bases. The CDR3 runs 14 residues. Trimming took 5 bases from V and 2 from J; bases not matched to a gene: 3. The germline V gene encodes CDR1 SGHTA and CDR2 FQGNSA. The CDR3 region has the DNA TGTGCCAGCAGCGACAGGGCGGGCAATCAGCCCCAGCATTTT. Translated: CASSDRAGNQPQHF.

The rearrangement uses TRBV7-2 and TRBJ1-1; D unclear. This CDR3 has 14 amino acids. Germline values: CDR1 SGHTA, CDR2 FQGNSA. V shed 1 base and J shed 2 bases, with 8 bases lying between them. CDR3 sequence reads: CASSLGGFNTEAFF. In DNA form, the CDR3 reads TGTGCCAGCAGCTTAGGAGGGTTCAACACTGAAGCTTTCTTT. Variable domain in full (rest from reference TRBV7-2 and TRBJ1-1): GAGVSQSPSNKVTEKGKDVELRCDPISGHTALYWYRQSLGQGLEFLIYFQGNSAPDKSGLPSDRFSAERTGGSVSTLTIQRTQQEDSAVYLCASSLGGFNTEAFFGQGTRLTVV.

This rearrangement joins TRBV6-5 to TRBJ1-3; 7 nucleotides match TRBD1. V was clipped by 8 bases and J by 2 bases; unmatched bases: 9. This CDR3 region has 15 residues. Germline loops: CDR1 MNHEY, CDR2 SVGAGI. Written as DNA, the CDR3 is TGTGCCAGCCGAGGGGGCTCCTCGCCTGGAAACACCATATATTTT. Translated, it gives CASRGGSSPGNTIYF.

Worth noting for this clone: Germline is not matched at one junction end, which may reflect a read error. V and J are TRBV7-7 and TRBJ2-5; perhaps TRBD1 as D (6 bases). Germline V gene lookup returns CDR1 SSHAT and CDR2 FNYEAQ (reference sequence). The CDR3 consists of 14 residues. Here the CDR3 reads CASSLGAGAETQYF. The CDR3 nucleotides read TGTGCTAGCAGCTTAGGGGCAGGGGCAGAGACCCAGTACTTC.

J is TRBJ1-2 and V is TRBV9; D is perhaps TRBD1 (6 bases). This CDR3 has 17 amino acids. Germline-derived CDR1 and CDR2 are SGDLS and YYNGEE. V was trimmed by 3 bases and J by 0 bases, leaving 18 bases between them. The CDR3 reads CASSAGAVVSANYGYTF. For the CDR3, the DNA is TGTGCCAGCAGCGCGGGGGCGGTGGTATCAGCTAACTATGGCTACACCTTC.

V is TRBV11-2 and J is TRBJ2-3, with D maybe TRBD2 (6 bases). V was cut by 8 bases and J by 3 bases, with 18 bases left in between. CDR1 is SGHAT, CDR2 FQNNGV, per germline. This CDR3 has 15 amino acids. The CDR3: CASSDPAGGTDTQYF. CDR3 bases: TGTGCCAGCTCCGACCCTGCCGGGGGAACAGATACGCAGTATTTT.

The chain uses TRBV4-2 and TRBJ2-1; D may correspond to TRBD1 or TRBD2 (5 bases each). Germline V gene sequence: CDR1 LGHNA, CDR2 YNFKEQ. Trimming removed 2 bases at V and 8 bases at J, with 19 bases between. The CDR3 consists of 16 residues. CDR3 in DNA: TGTGCCAGCAGCCAACGCAACCGGGACGGACATTATGAGCAGTTCTTC. It codes for CASSQRNRDGHYEQFF.

The gene calls are TRBV5-1 and TRBJ1-5, with 8 nucleotides matching TRBD1. Germline assignment: CDR1 SGHRS and CDR2 YFSETQ. Trimming at V came to 3 bases and at J to 0 bases, leaving 14 bases not matched to a gene. The length of the CDR3 is 19 residues. The DNA for the CDR3 is TGCGCCAGCAGCTCCCCACCCGGGACAGGATACTCTAGCAATCAGCCCCAGCATTTT. This translates into CASSSPPGTGYSSNQPQHF.

This clone was detected only once. The chain uses TRBV7-9 and TRBJ2-7; either TRBD1 or TRBD2 may fit D (5 bases each). V lost 5 bases and J lost 2, with 25 bases in between. Germline CDR1 is SEHNR and CDR2 is FQNEAQ (reference sequence). CDR3 size: 18 residues. CDR3 nucleotide sequence: TGTGCCAGCAGCCCCCAACCGGGTGGCGCCCGAGGGGCCTACGAGCAGTACTTC. Its translation is CASSPQPGGARGAYEQYF.

This chain links TRBV29-1 with TRBJ2-7; D not resolved. Germline loops: CDR1 SQVTM, CDR2 ANQGSEA. The CDR3 consists of 14 residues. Trimming took off 7 bases at V and 2 bases at J, with 18 bases between the two ends. Here the CDR3 reads CSASSGVPPYEQYF. The CDR3 nucleotides are TGCAGCGCCTCCTCGGGCGTTCCTCCCTACGAGCAGTACTTC.

V gene TRBV7-2 combines with J gene TRBJ2-1, with D maybe TRBD2 (6 bases). The CDR3 contains 15 residues. Germline values: CDR1 SGHTA, CDR2 FQGNSA. Deletions cut 1 base from V and 8 bases from J, with 15 bases between. Written as DNA, the CDR3 is TGTGCCAGCAGCTTAGTTGGGACTCTGGGAGATGAGCAGTTCTTC. Encoded protein: CASSLVGTLGDEQFF.

Only a few counts were recorded for this clone. This chain links TRBV19 with TRBJ1-2, with D unclear. In germline, CDR1 is LNHDA, CDR2 SQIVND (reference sequence). There are 13 residues in the CDR3. Trimming cost V 6 bases and J 0 bases, with 8 bases left between them. CDR3 sequence (DNA): TGTGCCAGTAGGGCCCTAGCTAACTATGGCTACACCTTC. This sequence encodes CASRALANYGYTF. Using reference TRBV19 and TRBJ1-2 for the parts outside the CDR3, the full variable domain is DGGITQSPKYLFRKEGQNVTLSCEQNLNHDAMYWYRQDPGQGLRLIYYSQIVNDFQKGDIAEGYSVSREKKESFPLTVTSAQKNPTAFYLCASRALANYGYTFGSGTRLTVV.

The chain employs TRBV5-1 and TRBJ1-6; D unclear. CDR1 is SGHRS, CDR2 YFSETQ, per germline. This CDR3 comprises 13 residues. V was pared by 1 base and J by 14 bases, with 13 bases between. The CDR3, as DNA: TGCGCCAGCAGCTTGACAGCCTCCAGATCCCTCCACTTT. Translated: CASSLTASRSLHF.

The chain carries TRBV7-2 and TRBJ1-6, with unresolved D. Germline V gene sequence: CDR1 SGHTA, CDR2 FQGNSA. V lost 4 bases, J lost 1 base, and 11 bases lay in between. CDR3 length: 16 residues. CDR3 DNA sequence: TGTGCCAGCAGCTCGTACAGTGGATCCTATAATTCACCCCTCCACTTT. As protein: CASSSYSGSYNSPLHF.

This chain uses TRBV21-1 with TRBJ2-7. TRBV21-1 is described as a pseudogene. This CDR3 comprises 14 residues. CDR3 in DNA: TGTGCCAGCATCGGGGGGACAGTCTCCTACGAGCAGTACTTC. This translates into CASIGGTVSYEQYF.

This chain connects TRBV12-2 to TRBJ1-1. TRBV12-2 is an annotated pseudogene. The CDR3 is 15 residues long. The CDR3 spells CASRPGGDQNTEAFF. In DNA, the CDR3 is TGTGCAAGTCGACCAGGCGGGGACCAGAACACTGAAGCTTTCTTT.

This clone appeared a few times. The chain recombines TRBV5-8 with TRBJ1-5, with unresolved D. Germline values: CDR1 SGHTS, CDR2 YDEGEE. The V end lost 0 bases, the J end lost 0 bases, and 7 bases lay between the germline ends. This CDR3 comprises 15 residues. CDR3 residues: CASSLGHYSNQPQHF. DNA for the CDR3: TGTGCCAGCAGCTTGGGGCATTATAGCAATCAGCCCCAGCATTTT.

The chain employs TRBV6-5 and TRBJ2-7; weak D call: TRBD2 (5 bases). The CDR3 runs to 12 residues. V was trimmed by 7 bases and J by 0 bases, leaving 7 bases between them. Germline CDR1 and CDR2: MNHEY and SVGAGI. CDR3 in DNA: TGTGCCAGCACCGGGGACTCCTACGAGCAGTACTTC. Translation: CASTGDSYEQYF.

The genes are TRBV5-4 and TRBJ2-5; no clear D. V shed 0 bases and J shed 1 base, with 10 bases lying between them. CDR1 is SGHNT, CDR2 YYREEE, per germline (reference sequence). This CDR3 spans 15 amino acids. DNA of the CDR3: TGTGCCAGCAGCTTGGACATCGTCTCCCAAGAGACCCAGTACTTC. It yields the protein CASSLDIVSQETQYF.